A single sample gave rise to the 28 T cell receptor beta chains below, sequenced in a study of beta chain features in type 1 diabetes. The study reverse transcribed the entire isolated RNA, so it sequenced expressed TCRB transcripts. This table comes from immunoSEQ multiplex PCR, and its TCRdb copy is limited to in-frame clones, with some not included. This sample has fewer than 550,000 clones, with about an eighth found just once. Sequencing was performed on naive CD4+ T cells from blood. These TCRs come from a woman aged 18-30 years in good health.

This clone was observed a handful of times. In DNA, the CDR3 is TGTGCCAGCAGGACAGGGCGAAATGGCTACACCTTC. Protein: CASRTGRNGYTF. The gene calls are TRBV6-5 and TRBJ1-2; 7 bases align to TRBD1. CDR3 length: 12 amino acids. Trimming cost V 6 bases and J 6 bases; bases outside gene matches: 4. Per germline, CDR1 MNHEY and CDR2 SVGAGI.

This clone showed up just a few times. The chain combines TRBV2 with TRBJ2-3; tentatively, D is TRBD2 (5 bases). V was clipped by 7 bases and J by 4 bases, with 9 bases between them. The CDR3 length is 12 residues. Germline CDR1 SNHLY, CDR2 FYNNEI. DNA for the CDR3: TGTGCCAGCAAGAGGACTGCAGATACGCAGTATTTT. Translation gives CASKRTADTQYF.

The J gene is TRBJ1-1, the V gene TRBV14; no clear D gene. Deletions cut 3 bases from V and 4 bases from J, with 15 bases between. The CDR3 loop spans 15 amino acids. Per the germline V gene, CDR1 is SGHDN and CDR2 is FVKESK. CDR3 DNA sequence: TGTGCCAGCAGCCACCTGGCACGGGCCGGCACTGAAGCTTTCTTT. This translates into CASSHLARAGTEAFF.

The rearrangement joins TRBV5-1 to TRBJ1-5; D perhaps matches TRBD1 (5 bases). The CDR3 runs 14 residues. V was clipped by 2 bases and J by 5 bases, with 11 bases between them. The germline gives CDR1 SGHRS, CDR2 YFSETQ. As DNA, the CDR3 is TGCGCCAGCAGCTTCGCGGGGGGTGATCAGCCCCAGCATTTT. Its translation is CASSFAGGDQPQHF.

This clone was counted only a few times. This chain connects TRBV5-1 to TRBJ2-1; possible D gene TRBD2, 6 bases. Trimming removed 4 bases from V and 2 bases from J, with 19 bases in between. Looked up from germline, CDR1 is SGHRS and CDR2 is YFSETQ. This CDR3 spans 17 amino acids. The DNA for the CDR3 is TGCGCCAGCAGCCTGACACAGACTAGTGCCACCTACAATGAGCAGTTCTTC. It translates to CASSLTQTSATYNEQFF.

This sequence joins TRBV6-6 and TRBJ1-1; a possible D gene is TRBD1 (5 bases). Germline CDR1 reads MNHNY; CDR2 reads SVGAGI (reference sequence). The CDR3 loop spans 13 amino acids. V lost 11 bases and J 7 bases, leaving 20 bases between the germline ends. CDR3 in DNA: TGTGCCGCAACTAGGGCCGAAACAGGTGAAGCTTTCTTT. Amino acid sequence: CAATRAETGEAFF.

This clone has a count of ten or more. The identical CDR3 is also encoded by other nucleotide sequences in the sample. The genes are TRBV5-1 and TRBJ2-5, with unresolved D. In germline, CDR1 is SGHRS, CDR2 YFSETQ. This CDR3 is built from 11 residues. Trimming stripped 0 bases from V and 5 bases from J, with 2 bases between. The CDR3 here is CASSLDETQYF. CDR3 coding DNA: TGCGCCAGCAGCTTGGACGAGACCCAGTACTTC.

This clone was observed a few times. CDR3 DNA sequence: TGTGCCTGGTTAATGGGGGGAGTGGGAGAAGCTTTCTTT. Residues: CAWLMGGVGEAFF. The genes are TRBV30 and TRBJ1-1; D is possibly TRBD1 (5 bases). CDR1 and CDR2 from the germline V gene are GTSNPN and SVGIG (reference sequence). CDR3 size: 13 residues. Trimming left V 5 bases short and J 8 bases short, with 18 bases between.

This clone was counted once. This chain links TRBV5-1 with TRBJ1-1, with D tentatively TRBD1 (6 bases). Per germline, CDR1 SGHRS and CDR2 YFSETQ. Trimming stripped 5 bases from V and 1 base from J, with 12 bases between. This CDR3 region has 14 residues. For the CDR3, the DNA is TGCGCCAGCAGTTTCGGACAGAGGAACACTGAAGCTTTCTTT. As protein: CASSFGQRNTEAFF.

The CDR3, as DNA: TGCAGCGTTGGGCAGGGCTCCAATGAGCAGTTCTTC. It codes for CSVGQGSNEQFF. The chain couples TRBV29-1 to TRBJ2-1, with D possibly being TRBD1 (5 bases). Germline CDR1 reads SQVTM; CDR2 reads ANQGSEA. Trimming left V 4 bases short and J 6 bases short, with 10 bases between. This CDR3 comprises 12 residues.

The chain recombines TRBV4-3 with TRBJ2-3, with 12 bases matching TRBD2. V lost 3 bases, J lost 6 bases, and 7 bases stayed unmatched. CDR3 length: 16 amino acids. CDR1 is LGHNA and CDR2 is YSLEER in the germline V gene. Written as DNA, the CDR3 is TGCGCCAGCAGCCACCGACTAGCGGGGGTGTGGGATACGCAGTATTTT. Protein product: CASSHRLAGVWDTQYF.

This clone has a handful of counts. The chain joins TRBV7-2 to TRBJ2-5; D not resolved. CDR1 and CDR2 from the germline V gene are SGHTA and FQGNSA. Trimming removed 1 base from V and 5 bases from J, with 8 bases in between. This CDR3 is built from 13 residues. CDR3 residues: CASSLVRAETQYF. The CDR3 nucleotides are TGTGCCAGCAGCTTAGTTAGGGCGGAGACCCAGTACTTC. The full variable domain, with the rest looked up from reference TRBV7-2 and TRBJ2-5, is GAGVSQSPSNKVTEKGKDVELRCDPISGHTALYWYRQSLGQGLEFLIYFQGNSAPDKSGLPSDRFSAERTGGSVSTLTIQRTQQEDSAVYLCASSLVRAETQYFGPGTRLLVL.

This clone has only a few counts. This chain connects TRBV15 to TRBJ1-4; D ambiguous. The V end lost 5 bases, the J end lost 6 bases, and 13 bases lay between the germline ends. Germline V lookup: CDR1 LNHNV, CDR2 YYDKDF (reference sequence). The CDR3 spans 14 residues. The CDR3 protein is CATSRDPVDEKLFF. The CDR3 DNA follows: TGTGCCACCAGCCGGGATCCGGTGGATGAAAAACTGTTTTTT. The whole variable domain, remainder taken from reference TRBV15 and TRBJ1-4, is DAMVIQNPRYQVTQFGKPVTLSCSQTLNHNVMYWYQQKSSQAPKLLFHYYDKDFNNEADTPDNFQSRRPNTSFCFLDIRSPGLGDTAMYLCATSRDPVDEKLFFGSGTQLSVL.

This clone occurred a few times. The DNA of the CDR3 is TGTGCCAGCAGGAGACTAGAAGACTCCTACGAGCAGTACGTC. Residues: CASRRLEDSYEQYV. The V call is TRBV2, the J call TRBJ2-7; possible D gene TRBD2, 6 bases. Trimming left V 6 bases short and J 0 bases short, with 12 bases between. This CDR3 is 14 amino acids long. In germline, CDR1 is SNHLY, CDR2 FYNNEI.

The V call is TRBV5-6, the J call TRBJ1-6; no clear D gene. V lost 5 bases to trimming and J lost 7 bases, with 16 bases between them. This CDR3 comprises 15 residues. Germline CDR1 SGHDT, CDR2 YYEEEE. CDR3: CASSWSTSRNSPLHF. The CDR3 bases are TGTGCCAGCAGTTGGAGCACCTCGAGAAATTCACCCCTCCACTTT.

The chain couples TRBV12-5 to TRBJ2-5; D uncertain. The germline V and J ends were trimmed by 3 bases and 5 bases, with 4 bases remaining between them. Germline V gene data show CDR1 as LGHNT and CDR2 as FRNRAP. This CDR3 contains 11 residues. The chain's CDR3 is CASGFNETQYF. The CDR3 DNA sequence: TGTGCTAGTGGTTTCAATGAGACCCAGTACTTC.

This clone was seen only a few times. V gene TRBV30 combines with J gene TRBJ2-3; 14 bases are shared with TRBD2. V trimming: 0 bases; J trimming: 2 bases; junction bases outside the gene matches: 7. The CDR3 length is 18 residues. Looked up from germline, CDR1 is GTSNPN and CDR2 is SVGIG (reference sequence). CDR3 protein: CAWSVSRTSGRFTDTQYF. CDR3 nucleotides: TGTGCCTGGAGTGTATCCCGGACTAGCGGGAGGTTCACAGATACGCAGTATTTT.

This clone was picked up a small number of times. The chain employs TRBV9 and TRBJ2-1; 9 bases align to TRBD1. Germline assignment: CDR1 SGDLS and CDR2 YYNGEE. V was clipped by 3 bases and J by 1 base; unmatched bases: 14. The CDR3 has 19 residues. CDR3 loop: CASSASGQGLYRSYNEQFF. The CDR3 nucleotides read TGTGCCAGCAGCGCCTCGGGACAGGGTCTTTACAGGTCCTACAATGAGCAGTTCTTC.

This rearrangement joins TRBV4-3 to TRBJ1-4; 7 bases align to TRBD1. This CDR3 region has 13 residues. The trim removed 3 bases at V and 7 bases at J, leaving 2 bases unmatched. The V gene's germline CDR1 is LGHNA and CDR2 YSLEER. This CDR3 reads CASSHRGGEKLFF. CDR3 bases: TGCGCCAGCAGCCACAGGGGGGGTGAAAAACTGTTTTTT.

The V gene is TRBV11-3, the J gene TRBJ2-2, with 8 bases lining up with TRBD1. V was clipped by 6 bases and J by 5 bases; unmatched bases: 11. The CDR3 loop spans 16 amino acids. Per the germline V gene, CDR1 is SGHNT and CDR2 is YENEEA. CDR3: CASRSPGQGFTGELFF. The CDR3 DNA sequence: TGTGCCAGCAGATCACCCGGACAGGGTTTTACCGGGGAGCTGTTTTTT.

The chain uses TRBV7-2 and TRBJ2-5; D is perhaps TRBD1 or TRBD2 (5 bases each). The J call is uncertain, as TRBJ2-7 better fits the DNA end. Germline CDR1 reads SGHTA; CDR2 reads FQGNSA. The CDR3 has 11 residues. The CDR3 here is CATARDREQYF. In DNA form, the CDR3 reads TGTGCCACCGCCCGGGACCGCGAGCAGTACTTC.

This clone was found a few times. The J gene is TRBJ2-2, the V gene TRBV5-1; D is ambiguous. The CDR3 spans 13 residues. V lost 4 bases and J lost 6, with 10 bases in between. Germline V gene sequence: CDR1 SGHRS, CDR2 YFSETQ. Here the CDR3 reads CASSGQLSGELFF. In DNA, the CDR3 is TGCGCCAGCAGCGGCCAGCTGTCCGGGGAGCTGTTTTTT. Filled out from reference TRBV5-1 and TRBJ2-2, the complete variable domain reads KAGVTQTPRYLIKTRGQQVTLSCSPISGHRSVSWYQQTPGQGLQFLFEYFSETQRNKGNFPGRFSGRQFSNSRSEMNVSTLELGDSALYLCASSGQLSGELFFGEGSRLTVL.

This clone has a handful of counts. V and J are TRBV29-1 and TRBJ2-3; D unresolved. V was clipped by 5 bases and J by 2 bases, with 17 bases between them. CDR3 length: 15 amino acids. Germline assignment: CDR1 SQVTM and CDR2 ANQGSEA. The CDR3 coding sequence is TGCAGCGTTAGACCTTCATCGGTCATCACAGATACGCAGTATTTT. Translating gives CSVRPSSVITDTQYF.

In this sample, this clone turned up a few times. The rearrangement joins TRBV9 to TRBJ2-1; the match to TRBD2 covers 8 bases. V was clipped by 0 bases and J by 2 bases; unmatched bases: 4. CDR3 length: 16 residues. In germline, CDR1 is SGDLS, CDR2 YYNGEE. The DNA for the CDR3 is TGTGCCAGCAGCGTAGACCCGGGGGGGCCCTACAATGAGCAGTTCTTC. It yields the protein CASSVDPGGPYNEQFF. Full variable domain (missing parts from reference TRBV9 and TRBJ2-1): DSGVTQTPKHLITATGQRVTLRCSPRSGDLSVYWYQQSLDQGLQFLIQYYNGEERAKGNILERFSAQQFPDLHSELNLSSLELGDSALYFCASSVDPGGPYNEQFFGPGTRLTVL.

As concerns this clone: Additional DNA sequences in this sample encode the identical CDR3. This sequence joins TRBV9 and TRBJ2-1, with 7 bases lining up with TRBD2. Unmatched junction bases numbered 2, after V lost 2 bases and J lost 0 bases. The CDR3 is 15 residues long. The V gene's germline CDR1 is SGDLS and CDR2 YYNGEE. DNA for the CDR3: TGTGCCAGCAGCGTCCGCGGGAGCTCCTACAATGAGCAGTTCTTC. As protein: CASSVRGSSYNEQFF. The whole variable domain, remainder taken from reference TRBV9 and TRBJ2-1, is DSGVTQTPKHLITATGQRVTLRCSPRSGDLSVYWYQQSLDQGLQFLIQYYNGEERAKGNILERFSAQQFPDLHSELNLSSLELGDSALYFCASSVRGSSYNEQFFGPGTRLTVL.

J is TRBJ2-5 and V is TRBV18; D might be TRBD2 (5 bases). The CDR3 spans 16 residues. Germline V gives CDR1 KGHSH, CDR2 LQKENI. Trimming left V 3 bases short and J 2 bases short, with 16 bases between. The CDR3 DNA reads TGTGCCAGCTCACCTATAACCGGACTGGGACAAGAGACCCAGTACTTC. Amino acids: CASSPITGLGQETQYF.

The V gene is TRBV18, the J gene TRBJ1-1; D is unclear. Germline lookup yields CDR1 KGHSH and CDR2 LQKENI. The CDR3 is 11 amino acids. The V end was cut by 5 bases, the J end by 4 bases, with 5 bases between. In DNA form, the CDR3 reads TGTGCCAGCTCAGAGTCCACTGAAGCTTTCTTT. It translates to CASSESTEAFF. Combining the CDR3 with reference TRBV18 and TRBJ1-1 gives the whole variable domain NAGVMQNPRHLVRRRGQEARLRCSPMKGHSHVYWYRQLPEEGLKFMVYLQKENIIDESGMPKERFSAEFPKEGPSILRIQQVVRGDSAAYFCASSESTEAFFGQGTRLTVV.

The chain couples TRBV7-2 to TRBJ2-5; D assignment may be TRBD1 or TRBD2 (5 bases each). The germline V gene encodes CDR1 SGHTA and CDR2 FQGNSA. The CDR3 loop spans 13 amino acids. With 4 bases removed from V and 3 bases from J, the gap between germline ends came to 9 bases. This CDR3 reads CASSWGREETQYF. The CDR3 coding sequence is TGTGCCAGCAGCTGGGGACGAGAAGAGACCCAGTACTTC.